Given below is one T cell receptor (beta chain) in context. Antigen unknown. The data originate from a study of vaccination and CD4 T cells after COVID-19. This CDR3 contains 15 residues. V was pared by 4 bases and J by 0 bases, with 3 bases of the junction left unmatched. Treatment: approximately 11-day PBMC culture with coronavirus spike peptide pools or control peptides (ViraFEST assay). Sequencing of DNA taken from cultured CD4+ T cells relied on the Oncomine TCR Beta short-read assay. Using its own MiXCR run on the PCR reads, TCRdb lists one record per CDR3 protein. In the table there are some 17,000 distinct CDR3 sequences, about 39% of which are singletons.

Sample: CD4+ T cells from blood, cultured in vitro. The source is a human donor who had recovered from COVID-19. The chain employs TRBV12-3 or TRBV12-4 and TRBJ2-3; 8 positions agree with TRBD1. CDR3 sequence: CASSSGQASTDTQYF. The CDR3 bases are TGTGCCAGCAGTTCGGGACAGGCAAGCACAGATACGCAGTATTTT.